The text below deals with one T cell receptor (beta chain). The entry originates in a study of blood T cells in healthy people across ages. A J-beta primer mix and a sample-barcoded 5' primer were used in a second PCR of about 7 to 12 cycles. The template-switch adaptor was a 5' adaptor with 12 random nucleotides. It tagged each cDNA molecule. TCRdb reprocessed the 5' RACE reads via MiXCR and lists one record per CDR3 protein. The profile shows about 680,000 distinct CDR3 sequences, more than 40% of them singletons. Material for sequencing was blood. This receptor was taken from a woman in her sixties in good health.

Here the CDR3 reads CASSQLAGALNEQFF. For the CDR3, the DNA is TGCGCCAGCAGTCAACTAGCGGGAGCGCTTAATGAGCAGTTCTTC. The rearrangement uses TRBV5-1 and TRBJ2-1; 11 bases align to TRBD2. Trimming removed 5 bases from V and 7 bases from J; junction bases left unmatched: 8. The CDR3 consists of 15 residues. Germline CDR1 SGHRS, CDR2 YFSETQ.